This T cell receptor (beta chain) was profiled in a study of blood T cell repertoires in COVID-19. About the research overall: The study drew acute and convalescent COVID-19 samples from the United States, Italy and Spain. PBMCs, B-cell-depleted T cells, or T cells were the source of the cDNA or gDNA that made up the material.

This clone came up a few times. In the source study's methods: The authors estimated nucleated cell counts from reference gene primer amplification. Some clones are missing from TCRdb's copy, which holds only in-frame ones; the method was immunoSEQ multiplex PCR. D and trimming come from the DNA, and the V and J calls and clone size come from that table. The sample contains 35,000 to 45,000 clones, 89% of which appear only once. There are 13 residues in the CDR3. V shed 5 bases and J 8 bases; nucleotides not matched to a gene: 4. The germline gives CDR1 SEHNR, CDR2 FQNEAQ (reference sequence). This receptor was identified in a human donor in a cohort sampled during active COVID-19. This chain joins TRBV7-9 and TRBJ1-3, with 9 bases matching TRBD1. Material for sequencing was peripheral blood. This chain's CDR3 is CASSRGQGDTIYF. The CDR3, as DNA: TGTGCCAGCAGCCGGGGACAGGGAGACACCATATATTTT.